This is a list of T cell receptor beta chains from one sample in a study of cytomegalovirus exposure and HLA in healthy donors. Here immunoSEQ multiplex PCR was the method, and the copy in TCRdb shows in-frame clones only, minus some. Among 100,000 to 150,000 clones listed, over 65% were seen once. The specimen sequenced was PBMCs. Receptor source: a man in his late teens or twenties in good health and CMV-seropositive. CDR3s include the opening cysteine and the closing phenylalanine or tryptophan. A D gene is named only where the DNA matches it firmly. Size tells how often a clone was seen (once, few, many) or the class of an expanded clone, and some rows leave it out.

v_call: TRBV11-2; cdr3_length: 15; clone_size: NA; d_call: NA; j_call: TRBJ2-1; cdr3_aa: CASSFGGSSYNEQFF; cdr3_nt: TGTGCCAGCAGCTTTGGGGGCTCCTCCTACAATGAGCAGTTCTTC
v_call: TRBV6-5; cdr3_length: 14; clone_size: NA; d_call: NA; j_call: TRBJ1-5; cdr3_aa: CASGYRADNQPQHF; cdr3_nt: TGTGCCAGCGGATACCGAGCGGATAATCAGCCCCAGCATTTT
v_call: TRBV9; cdr3_length: 13; clone_size: NA; d_call: NA; j_call: TRBJ2-7; cdr3_aa: CASSPTGFVEQYF; cdr3_nt: TGTGCCAGCAGCCCGACCGGGTTTGTCGAGCAGTACTTC
v_call: TRBV5-6; cdr3_length: 15; clone_size: NA; d_call: NA; j_call: TRBJ2-4; cdr3_aa: CASSLAGSGNNIQYF; cdr3_nt: TGTGCCAGCAGCTTGGCCGGGTCCGGGAATAACATTCAGTACTTC
v_call: TRBV11-1; cdr3_length: 15; clone_size: NA; d_call: NA; j_call: TRBJ2-5; cdr3_aa: CASSLVGTAQETQYF; cdr3_nt: TGTGCCAGCAGCTTAGTTGGTACAGCACAAGAGACCCAGTACTTC
v_call: TRBV5-6; cdr3_length: 17; clone_size: NA; d_call: TRBD2; j_call: TRBJ2-3; cdr3_aa: CASSLGTSGGPVGTQYF; cdr3_nt: TGTGCCAGCAGCTTGGGGACTAGCGGGGGGCCAGTGGGTACGCAGTATTTT
v_call: TRBV5-1; cdr3_length: 13; clone_size: NA; d_call: NA; j_call: TRBJ1-4; cdr3_aa: CASSLAPGEKLFF; cdr3_nt: TGCGCCAGCAGCTTGGCTCCAGGGGAAAAACTGTTTTTT
v_call: TRBV13; cdr3_length: 15; clone_size: NA; d_call: NA; j_call: TRBJ1-1; cdr3_aa: CATTLDSGMNTEAFF; cdr3_nt: TGTGCCACAACTCTGGACAGTGGCATGAACACTGAAGCTTTCTTT
v_call: TRBV27; cdr3_length: 14; clone_size: NA; d_call: NA; j_call: TRBJ1-1; cdr3_aa: CASRLQGTNTEAFF; cdr3_nt: TGTGCCAGCAGATTACAGGGAACGAACACTGAAGCTTTCTTT
v_call: TRBV14; cdr3_length: 15; clone_size: NA; d_call: TRBD1; j_call: TRBJ2-7; cdr3_aa: CASSRLQGAVGEQYF; cdr3_nt: TGTGCCAGCAGCCGCTTACAGGGGGCAGTCGGCGAGCAGTACTTC
v_call: TRBV2; cdr3_length: 16; clone_size: NA; d_call: TRBD1; j_call: TRBJ1-6; cdr3_aa: CASHNLQGAPISPLHF; cdr3_nt: TGTGCCAGCCATAACCTCCAGGGGGCCCCGATTTCACCCCTCCACTTT
v_call: TRBV29-1; cdr3_length: 13; clone_size: NA; d_call: NA; j_call: TRBJ1-2; cdr3_aa: CSVDQGPLDGYTF; cdr3_nt: TGCAGCGTTGACCAGGGGCCTCTGGATGGCTACACCTTC
v_call: TRBV6-5; cdr3_length: 13; clone_size: NA; d_call: TRBD1; j_call: TRBJ2-7; cdr3_aa: CASSYYPDRGQYF; cdr3_nt: TGTGCCAGCAGTTACTACCCTGACAGGGGGCAGTACTTC
v_call: TRBV25-1; cdr3_length: 16; clone_size: NA; d_call: NA; j_call: TRBJ1-6; cdr3_aa: CASSEAGRAYNSPLHF; cdr3_nt: TGTGCCAGCAGTGAGGCCGGGAGGGCCTATAATTCACCCCTCCACTTT
v_call: TRBV9; cdr3_length: 13; clone_size: NA; d_call: NA; j_call: TRBJ2-5; cdr3_aa: CASSGVTGETQYF; cdr3_nt: TGTGCCAGCAGCGGAGTGACCGGGGAGACCCAGTACTTC
v_call: TRBV2; cdr3_length: 15; clone_size: once; d_call: NA; j_call: TRBJ1-2; cdr3_aa: CASSESETRNYGYTF; cdr3_nt: TGTGCCAGCAGTGAATCCGAGACACGGAACTATGGCTACACCTTC
v_call: TRBV20-1; cdr3_length: 11; clone_size: NA; d_call: TRBD1; j_call: TRBJ1-1; cdr3_aa: CSAGDRGQAFF; cdr3_nt: TGCAGTGCTGGAGACAGGGGGCAAGCTTTCTTT
v_call: TRBV7-9; cdr3_length: 15; clone_size: NA; d_call: NA; j_call: TRBJ1-1; cdr3_aa: CASSPPVGGDYEAFF; cdr3_nt: TGTGCCAGCAGCCCCCCGGTCGGAGGGGACTATGAAGCTTTCTTT
v_call: TRBV18; cdr3_length: 17; clone_size: NA; d_call: TRBD2; j_call: TRBJ2-2; cdr3_aa: CASSRFTSGGQPGELFF; cdr3_nt: TGTGCCAGCTCACGATTCACTAGCGGGGGCCAGCCCGGGGAGCTGTTTTTT
v_call: TRBV30; cdr3_length: 16; clone_size: NA; d_call: TRBD2; j_call: TRBJ2-5; cdr3_aa: CAWSLGLAGSQETQYF; cdr3_nt: TGTGCCTGGAGTTTGGGACTAGCGGGATCCCAAGAGACCCAGTACTTC
v_call: TRBV28; cdr3_length: 14; clone_size: NA; d_call: TRBD1; j_call: TRBJ2-7; cdr3_aa: CASTKGQGPNEQYF; cdr3_nt: TGTGCCAGCACCAAGGGACAGGGACCCAACGAGCAGTACTTC
v_call: TRBV7-8; cdr3_length: 16; clone_size: NA; d_call: TRBD2; j_call: TRBJ2-5; cdr3_aa: CASSLRPGLATETQYF; cdr3_nt: TGTGCCAGCAGCTTAAGGCCGGGACTAGCGACCGAGACCCAGTACTTC
v_call: TRBV6-5; cdr3_length: 14; clone_size: NA; d_call: NA; j_call: TRBJ2-5; cdr3_aa: CASSGGMGGETQYF; cdr3_nt: TGTGCCAGCAGTGGGGGAATGGGGGGAGAGACCCAGTACTTC
v_call: TRBV14; cdr3_length: 14; clone_size: NA; d_call: NA; j_call: TRBJ1-3; cdr3_aa: CASSRLGSGNTIYF; cdr3_nt: TGTGCCAGCAGCCGACTGGGCTCTGGAAACACCATATATTTT
v_call: TRBV7-6; cdr3_length: 17; clone_size: NA; d_call: NA; j_call: TRBJ2-2; cdr3_aa: CASSLVLEGPNTGELFF; cdr3_nt: TGTGCCAGCAGCTTAGTGTTGGAGGGGCCGAACACCGGGGAGCTGTTTTTT
v_call: TRBV6-1; cdr3_length: 16; clone_size: NA; d_call: NA; j_call: TRBJ2-2; cdr3_aa: CASSEQPVDSLGELFF; cdr3_nt: TGTGCCAGCAGTGAACAACCGGTAGACAGCCTCGGGGAGCTGTTTTTT
v_call: TRBV30; cdr3_length: 14; clone_size: NA; d_call: NA; j_call: TRBJ1-5; cdr3_aa: CAWSVVGGNQPQHF; cdr3_nt: TGTGCCTGGAGTGTGGTGGGGGGAAATCAGCCCCAGCATTTT
v_call: TRBV7-3; cdr3_length: 13; clone_size: NA; d_call: TRBD2; j_call: TRBJ2-3; cdr3_aa: CASSGGAVDTQYF; cdr3_nt: TGTGCCTCTAGCGGGGGGGCCGTGGATACGCAGTATTTT
v_call: TRBV6-5; cdr3_length: 14; clone_size: NA; d_call: NA; j_call: TRBJ2-2; cdr3_aa: CASSYLGGAGELFF; cdr3_nt: TGTGCCAGCAGTTACCTGGGGGGTGCCGGGGAGCTGTTTTTT
v_call: TRBV9; cdr3_length: 15; clone_size: NA; d_call: NA; j_call: TRBJ2-1; cdr3_aa: CASSLNRRGEEEQFF; cdr3_nt: TGTGCCAGCAGCTTAAATCGGCGGGGCGAGGAAGAGCAGTTCTTC
v_call: TRBV20-1; cdr3_length: 11; clone_size: NA; d_call: NA; j_call: TRBJ1-1; cdr3_aa: CSAPMETEAFF; cdr3_nt: TGCAGTGCCCCAATGGAGACTGAAGCTTTCTTT
v_call: TRBV7-2; cdr3_length: 16; clone_size: NA; d_call: NA; j_call: TRBJ2-1; cdr3_aa: CASSRRVQGPYNEQFF; cdr3_nt: TGTGCCAGCAGCCGTCGGGTGCAGGGGCCCTACAATGAGCAGTTCTTC
v_call: TRBV10-2; cdr3_length: 20; clone_size: NA; d_call: NA; j_call: TRBJ1-5; cdr3_aa: CASSDPSRLSLPLSNQPQHF; cdr3_nt: TGCGCCAGCAGTGATCCCTCCCGACTGTCCCTCCCCTTAAGCAATCAGCCCCAGCATTTT
v_call: TRBV10-2; cdr3_length: 14; clone_size: NA; d_call: TRBD2; j_call: TRBJ2-5; cdr3_aa: CASSGVAGKETQYF; cdr3_nt: TGCGCCAGCAGTGGGGTAGCGGGGAAAGAGACCCAGTACTTC
v_call: TRBV5-6; cdr3_length: 15; clone_size: NA; d_call: NA; j_call: TRBJ2-2; cdr3_aa: CASSSWTENTGELFF; cdr3_nt: TGTGCCAGCAGCTCGTGGACAGAGAACACCGGGGAGCTGTTTTTT
v_call: TRBV18; cdr3_length: 13; clone_size: NA; d_call: NA; j_call: TRBJ1-1; cdr3_aa: CASSLRTEAEAFF; cdr3_nt: TGTGCCAGCTCACTACGGACAGAAGCTGAAGCTTTCTTT
v_call: TRBV7-9; cdr3_length: 16; clone_size: NA; d_call: TRBD1; j_call: TRBJ1-5; cdr3_aa: CASSLETGGPNQPQHF; cdr3_nt: TGTGCCAGCAGCTTAGAGACAGGGGGCCCCAATCAGCCCCAGCATTTT
v_call: TRBV27; cdr3_length: 13; clone_size: NA; d_call: TRBD1; j_call: TRBJ2-7; cdr3_aa: CASATRDRGEQYF; cdr3_nt: TGTGCCAGCGCGACCCGGGACAGGGGCGAGCAGTACTTC
v_call: TRBV27; cdr3_length: 13; clone_size: once; d_call: TRBD2; j_call: TRBJ2-3; cdr3_aa: CASMTGGLGTQYF; cdr3_nt: TGTGCCAGCATGACGGGGGGGCTGGGTACGCAGTATTTT
v_call: TRBV27; cdr3_length: 15; clone_size: NA; d_call: TRBD1; j_call: TRBJ1-2; cdr3_aa: CASSLGTGGSYGYTF; cdr3_nt: TGTGCCAGCAGTTTAGGCACAGGGGGCAGCTATGGCTACACCTTC
v_call: TRBV6-5; cdr3_length: 13; clone_size: NA; d_call: NA; j_call: TRBJ2-1; cdr3_aa: CASSADTYNEQFF; cdr3_nt: TGTGCCAGCAGTGCGGACACCTACAATGAGCAGTTCTTC
v_call: TRBV30; cdr3_length: 13; clone_size: once; d_call: NA; j_call: TRBJ1-5; cdr3_aa: CAWSVGAGQPQHF; cdr3_nt: TGTGCCTGGAGTGTAGGGGCTGGTCAGCCCCAGCATTTT
v_call: TRBV5-4; cdr3_length: 17; clone_size: NA; d_call: NA; j_call: TRBJ2-7; cdr3_aa: CASSLTKPFGGESEQYF; cdr3_nt: TGTGCCAGCAGCTTGACAAAACCTTTCGGGGGTGAGAGCGAGCAGTACTTC
v_call: TRBV29-1; cdr3_length: 14; clone_size: NA; d_call: TRBD1; j_call: TRBJ1-1; cdr3_aa: CSVEGETGVGEAFF; cdr3_nt: TGCAGCGTTGAGGGTGAGACAGGGGTGGGTGAAGCTTTCTTT
v_call: TRBV27; cdr3_length: 12; clone_size: NA; d_call: NA; j_call: TRBJ1-5; cdr3_aa: CASSSGVQPQHF; cdr3_nt: TGTGCCAGCAGTTCAGGGGTACAGCCCCAGCATTTT
v_call: TRBV6-5; cdr3_length: 13; clone_size: NA; d_call: NA; j_call: TRBJ2-1; cdr3_aa: CASSASSYNEQFF; cdr3_nt: TGTGCCAGCAGCGCTAGCTCCTACAATGAGCAGTTCTTC
v_call: TRBV5-1; cdr3_length: 16; clone_size: once; d_call: NA; j_call: TRBJ2-2; cdr3_aa: CASSLVAGFNTGELFF; cdr3_nt: TGCGCCAGCAGCTTGGTAGCCGGGTTCAACACCGGGGAGCTGTTTTTT